One and the same sample provided the 32 T cell receptor beta chains below, sequenced in a study of blood T cell repertoires in COVID-19 (dated by TCRdb to 2020 to 2022). The library was produced with the immunoSEQ multiplex PCR assay. The clones in this table, taken by TCRdb from immuneACCESS, are in-frame only. Not every clone is retained; where verified, under half of the shortfall comes from an unresolved V gene, and the cause of the rest is unknown. A total of fewer than 200,000 clones appear in this sample, approximately 80% of them only once. The biggest ten clones account for more than 5.5% of the sample. Sequencing input: peripheral blood. These receptors all come from a human donor in a cohort sampled during active COVID-19.

The chain links TRBV11-2 to TRBJ2-1, with D tentatively TRBD1 (6 bases). Between the trimmed V and J ends, which lost 6 bases and 12 bases, there was a span of 21 bases. Germline CDR1 reads SGHAT; CDR2 reads FQNNGV. The CDR3 is 14 amino acids. CDR3 amino acids: CASSQPGIRDTQFF. The CDR3 DNA sequence: TGTGCCAGCAGTCAACCTGGGATCCGGGACACGCAGTTCTTC.

The chain carries TRBV3-1 (or the pseudogene TRBV3-2) and TRBJ2-3; TRBD2 is a possible D gene (6 bases). The CDR3 length is 16 residues. Germline CDR1 is LGHDT and CDR2 is YNNKEL (reference sequence). V was cut by 5 bases and J by 0 bases, with 15 bases left in between. The CDR3 DNA is TGTGCCAGCAGCGTAGCGGAGAGTTCTAGCACAGATACGCAGTATTTT. Translated: CASSVAESSSTDTQYF.

V usage is TRBV5-1 and J usage is TRBJ1-6, with D tentatively TRBD1 (6 bases). Germline-derived CDR1 and CDR2 are SGHRS and YFSETQ. V was cut by 3 bases and J by 7 bases, with 11 bases left in between. The CDR3 totals 14 residues. CDR3 region: CASSSQGKNSPLHF. The CDR3 bases are TGCGCCAGCAGCTCACAGGGAAAGAATTCACCCCTCCACTTT.

This rearrangement joins TRBV7-2 to TRBJ2-1; TRBD2 matches 11 bases. This CDR3 region has 18 residues. V was pared by 1 base and J by 8 bases, with 13 bases of the junction left unmatched. Germline-derived CDR1 and CDR2 are SGHTA and FQGNSA. CDR3 coding DNA: TGTGCCAGCAGCTTAGAGCGGGTAGCGGGGGGGCAAGTTTATGAGCAGTTCTTC. This codes for CASSLERVAGGQVYEQFF.

Remarks on this clone: At the DNA level, this CDR3 is encoded by other sequences in the same sample as well. This chain connects TRBV9 to TRBJ1-1; tentative D call: TRBD1 (5 bases). V was pared by 0 bases and J by 0 bases, with 6 bases between. The CDR3 extends over 14 amino acids. Germline V CDR1 and CDR2: SGDLS, YYNGEE. The CDR3, as DNA: TGTGCCAGCAGCGTAGCGACAGTGAACACTGAAGCTTTCTTT. It specifies CASSVATVNTEAFF.

The chain has TRBV10-3 and TRBJ2-2; 7 nucleotides line up with TRBD1. J lost 1 base, V lost 6 bases, and 8 bases had no gene match. Germline CDR1 ENHRY, CDR2 SYGVKD. The CDR3 contains 16 residues. The CDR3 bases are TGTGCCATCAGGAGGGGGACAGTACTGAACACCGGGGAGCTGTTTTTT. This sequence encodes CAIRRGTVLNTGELFF.

The rearrangement joins TRBV9 to TRBJ1-2; 7 bases match TRBD1. Germline assignment: CDR1 SGDLS and CDR2 YYNGEE. CDR3 size: 15 residues. The V and J ends lost 0 bases and 7 bases, in that order; junction bases with no gene match: 9. CDR3 bases: TGTGCCAGCAGCGTAGAAGGGACAGAGCCTCTTGGCTACACCTTC. Translated, it gives CASSVEGTEPLGYTF.

The chain joins TRBV2 to TRBJ1-6; D is uncertain. Germline lookup yields CDR1 SNHLY and CDR2 FYNNEI. This CDR3 has 15 residues. The V and J ends lost 2 bases and 1 base respectively, with 6 bases between them. The chain's CDR3 is CASSERGSYNSPLHF. The CDR3 bases are TGTGCCAGCAGTGAACGGGGTTCCTATAATTCACCCCTCCACTTT.

The J gene is TRBJ1-2, the V gene TRBV3-1 (or the pseudogene TRBV3-2); the match to TRBD1 covers 7 bases. J lost 6 bases, V lost 1 base, and 8 bases had no gene match. The CDR3 sequence is 15 residues long. Germline CDR1 and CDR2: LGHDT and YNNKEL (reference sequence). CDR3 nucleotides: TGTGCCAGCAGCCAAGGGAACCAGGGGGGAGATGGCTACACCTTC. Its translation: CASSQGNQGGDGYTF.

The rearrangement uses TRBV5-4 and TRBJ1-1; 8 nucleotides agree with TRBD1. Germline loops: CDR1 SGHNT, CDR2 YYREEE (reference sequence). The CDR3 consists of 16 residues. The trim removed 3 bases at V and 4 bases at J, leaving 11 bases unmatched. The CDR3: CASSSESDRVGTEAFF. The CDR3 coding sequence is TGTGCCAGCAGCTCGGAATCGGACAGGGTTGGCACTGAAGCTTTCTTT. The whole variable domain, filled in from reference TRBV5-4 and TRBJ1-1, reads ETGVTQSPTHLIKTRGQQVTLRCSSQSGHNTVSWYQQALGQGPQFIFQYYREEENGRGNFPPRFSGLQFPNYSSELNVNALELDDSALYLCASSSESDRVGTEAFFGQGTRLTVV.

V is TRBV4-2 and J is TRBJ2-5; 7 bases match TRBD2. In germline, CDR1 is LGHNA, CDR2 YNFKEQ. This CDR3 spans 15 amino acids. V shed 2 bases, J shed 1 base, and the junction held 4 bases outside the gene matches. The CDR3: CASSQPAGLQETQYF. The CDR3 nucleotides read TGTGCCAGCAGCCAACCAGCGGGACTCCAAGAGACCCAGTACTTC.

The chain carries TRBV11-3 and TRBJ2-7; the D gene is possibly TRBD1 (7 bases). Germline CDR1 is SGHNT and CDR2 is YENEEA. CDR3 length: 17 residues. V gave up 0 bases and J gave up 0 bases, with 15 bases separating them. The CDR3 protein is CASSLDSGGGHSYEQYF. The CDR3 DNA sequence: TGTGCCAGCAGCTTAGACTCAGGAGGGGGCCACTCCTACGAGCAGTACTTC.

The chain employs TRBV5-1 and TRBJ1-2; 9 bases map to TRBD1. Unmatched junction bases numbered 1, after V lost 5 bases and J lost 5 bases. Germline V lookup: CDR1 SGHRS, CDR2 YFSETQ. This CDR3 is built from 12 residues. The CDR3 loop reads CASRGQGYGYTF. The CDR3 coding sequence is TGCGCCAGCAGAGGACAGGGGTATGGCTACACCTTC.

The chain combines TRBV18 with TRBJ1-1, with D hard to call. The CDR3 runs to 14 residues. Trimming removed 2 bases at V and 5 bases at J, with 12 bases between. Germline V gives CDR1 KGHSH, CDR2 LQKENI. The CDR3 bases are TGTGCCAGCTCACCAGCCGGAGGTTCAACTGAAGCTTTCTTT. Translation: CASSPAGGSTEAFF.

The chain has TRBV6-5 and TRBJ2-7; the match to TRBD1 covers 8 bases. The V gene's germline CDR1 is MNHEY and CDR2 SVGAGI. The CDR3 sequence is 15 residues long. V dropped 5 bases and J dropped 2; count of bases not matched to a gene: 8. The CDR3 here is CASSPAGTGAYEQYF. The CDR3 coding sequence is TGTGCCAGCAGTCCAGCCGGGACAGGAGCCTACGAGCAGTACTTC.

J is TRBJ2-2 and V is TRBV13; 7 bases align to TRBD1. The CDR3 is 13 residues long. Germline values: CDR1 PRHDT, CDR2 FYEKMQ (reference sequence). Trimming removed 5 bases from V and 7 bases from J; junction bases left unmatched: 4. CDR3 residues: CASSPRGSGELFF. The CDR3 bases are TGTGCCAGCAGCCCCAGGGGGAGCGGGGAGCTGTTTTTT.

The chain recombines TRBV5-4 with TRBJ1-1, with 8 bases lining up with TRBD1. The CDR3 totals 15 residues. V was pared by 5 bases and J by 1 base, with 7 bases of the junction left unmatched. Germline V gene sequence: CDR1 SGHNT, CDR2 YYREEE (reference sequence). As DNA, the CDR3 is TGTGCCAGCAGGACCAGGGGGCCAGGGAACACTGAAGCTTTCTTT. Its translation: CASRTRGPGNTEAFF. The full variable domain, its missing parts supplied by reference TRBV5-4 and TRBJ1-1, is ETGVTQSPTHLIKTRGQQVTLRCSSQSGHNTVSWYQQALGQGPQFIFQYYREEENGRGNFPPRFSGLQFPNYSSELNVNALELDDSALYLCASRTRGPGNTEAFFGQGTRLTVV.

The CDR3 nucleotides read TGTGCCAGCTCACCGCCGCTAGCGGGCTCCTACGAGCAGTACTTC. It specifies CASSPPLAGSYEQYF. The V gene is TRBV18, the J gene TRBJ2-7, with 8 bases fitting TRBD2. Germline CDR1 and CDR2: KGHSH and LQKENI. The CDR3 contains 15 residues. V dropped 3 bases and J dropped 0; count of bases not matched to a gene: 4.

V gene TRBV29-1 combines with J gene TRBJ2-7; 7 positions match TRBD1. Germline lookup yields CDR1 SQVTM and CDR2 ANQGSEA. CDR3 size: 12 residues. With 4 bases clipped from V and 3 bases from J, the junction kept 3 bases outside the gene matches. The CDR3 region is CSVGDRIYEQYF. The CDR3 DNA reads as TGCAGCGTTGGGGACAGAATCTACGAGCAGTACTTC.

The gene calls are TRBV7-2 and TRBJ1-3; possible D gene TRBD1, 6 bases. This CDR3 comprises 13 residues. The germline V gene has CDR1 SGHTA and CDR2 FQGNSA. Trimming stripped 5 bases from V and 2 bases from J, with 7 bases between. The CDR3 spells CASSRTAGNTIYF. For the CDR3, the DNA is TGTGCCAGCAGCCGGACAGCTGGAAACACCATATATTTT.

The rearrangement links TRBV5-1 to TRBJ2-7; tentatively, D is TRBD1 (6 bases). V lost 0 bases to trimming and J lost 7 bases, with 17 bases between them. CDR3 length: 15 amino acids. CDR1 and CDR2 from the germline V gene are SGHRS and YFSETQ. The CDR3 sequence is CASSLVTGNFLEQYF. The CDR3 coding sequence is TGCGCCAGCAGCTTGGTAACAGGGAATTTTCTGGAGCAGTACTTC.

The CDR3 loop is CASSLHRGTSGTDTQYF. The CDR3 DNA sequence: TGTGCCAGCAGCTTACACAGGGGGACTAGCGGGACAGATACGCAGTATTTT. The V gene is TRBV11-2, the J gene TRBJ2-3; TRBD2 matches at 12 bases. Trimming cost V 2 bases and J 3 bases; bases outside gene matches: 6. Germline V gene lookup returns CDR1 SGHAT and CDR2 FQNNGV. CDR3 length: 17 residues.

This clone was seen only a few times. This chain joins TRBV29-1 and TRBJ2-3; 8 bases agree with TRBD1. Trimming cost V 7 bases and J 3 bases; bases outside gene matches: 6. The CDR3 runs 13 residues. CDR1 is SQVTM, CDR2 ANQGSEA, per germline. The CDR3 DNA reads as TGCAGCGCTGGACAGGGAGGAACAGATACGCAGTATTTT. Its protein is CSAGQGGTDTQYF.

The chain links TRBV2 to TRBJ1-2; 7 nucleotides align to TRBD1. This CDR3 spans 15 amino acids. Germline V CDR1 and CDR2: SNHLY, FYNNEI. V shed 6 bases, J shed 4 bases, and the junction held 11 bases outside the gene matches. In nucleotides, the CDR3 is TGTGCCAGCAGGTACGGACAGGATAGTATCTATGGCTACACCTTC. Protein product: CASRYGQDSIYGYTF.

This sequence joins TRBV15 and TRBJ1-6, with D hard to call. CDR1 LNHNV and CDR2 YYDKDF come from the germline V gene (reference sequence). The V end lost 0 bases, the J end lost 14 bases, and 17 bases lay between the germline ends. This CDR3 region has 15 residues. CDR3 in DNA: TGTGCCACCAGCAGAGATATGACATCCTTGCCCACCCTCCACTTT. Its translation: CATSRDMTSLPTLHF.

The genes are TRBV4-1 and TRBJ2-2; D is uncertain. Germline CDR1 is MGHRA and CDR2 is YSYEKL. The V end lost 1 base, the J end lost 3 bases, and 6 bases lay between the germline ends. The CDR3 has 14 amino acids. CDR3 coding DNA: TGCGCCAGCAGCCAAGGGCAGGACACCGGGGAGCTGTTTTTT. Translated: CASSQGQDTGELFF.

The V and J genes are TRBV6-2 or TRBV6-3 and TRBJ1-4; weak D call: TRBD1 (5 bases). The CDR3 has 16 amino acids. Trimming removed 4 bases from V and 4 bases from J, with 16 bases in between. Germline assignment: CDR1 MNHEY and CDR2 SVGEGT. CDR3 region: CASSLGPGLINEKLFF. Here the CDR3 DNA reads TGTGCCAGCAGTTTGGGTCCGGGACTCATTAATGAAAAACTGTTTTTT.

V usage is TRBV21-1 and J usage is TRBJ1-2. TRBV21-1 is a documented pseudogene. This CDR3 has 13 amino acids. The CDR3 sequence: CASSPREFDGYTF. CDR3 bases: TGTGCCAGCAGCCCTCGGGAATTTGATGGCTACACCTTC.

The chain has TRBV10-2 and TRBJ1-2; maybe TRBD1 (6 bases). From germline, CDR1 is WSHSY and CDR2 SAAADI. The CDR3 totals 14 residues. Between the trimmed V and J ends, which lost 3 bases and 4 bases, there was a span of 12 bases. As DNA, the CDR3 is TGCGCCAGCAGTGACGCAGGGGAGATCTATGGCTACACCTTC. Its translation is CASSDAGEIYGYTF.

This chain joins TRBV4-1 and TRBJ1-2, with a tentative D call TRBD1 (5 bases). Germline assignment: CDR1 MGHRA and CDR2 YSYEKL. CDR3 length: 16 amino acids. Trimming removed 2 bases from V and 1 base from J, with 14 bases in between. This chain's CDR3 is CASSQLGAGSNYGYTF. The DNA of the CDR3 is TGCGCCAGCAGCCAACTTGGGGCCGGCAGTAACTATGGCTACACCTTC.

The V call is TRBV10-3, the J call TRBJ2-7; D is ambiguous. Germline V gene sequence: CDR1 ENHRY, CDR2 SYGVKD. With 3 bases removed from V and 3 bases from J, the gap between germline ends came to 18 bases. The CDR3 consists of 16 residues. CDR3: CAISDPRDGTYYEQYF. The CDR3, as DNA: TGTGCCATCAGTGACCCTAGAGATGGAACGTACTACGAGCAGTACTTC.

This chain links TRBV6-5 with TRBJ1-1; D gene ambiguous. CDR1 is MNHEY and CDR2 is SVGAGI in the germline V gene. V was cut by 6 bases and J by 8 bases, with 16 bases left in between. This CDR3 spans 13 amino acids. The CDR3 here is CASRPTLGLEAFF. CDR3 bases: TGTGCCAGCAGGCCCACACTAGGACTCGAAGCTTTCTTT.